This T cell receptor beta chain stems from a study of shared clonotypes between healthy human individuals. Whole-study context: The plates for each donor numbered three CD4 naive, three CD4 memory, two CD8 naive and one CD8 memory.

CD4+ cell separation produced CD45RA+ naive and CD45RA-negative memory subsets. This CDR3 is built from 15 residues. In germline, CDR1 is SNHLY, CDR2 FYNNEI. Losses at the gene ends were 8 bases for V and 3 bases for J; bases not matched to a gene: 8. TCRdb's table, derived via immunoSEQ multiplex PCR, lists solely in-frame clones and lacks some. The table records over a million clones, roughly 96% of them present only once. Sequencing was carried out using naive CD4+ T cells sorted from blood. The subset is: CD45RA+ positively selected. The receptor's source is a man in his thirties or forties in good health. The chain recombines TRBV2 with TRBJ2-3; 10 bases fit TRBD1. For the CDR3, the DNA is TGTGCCAGCGAGAGTGACAGGGGGCGGACAGATACGCAGTATTTT. This codes for CASESDRGRTDTQYF.